This T cell receptor (beta chain) was captured in a study of blood T cells in healthy people across ages. Germline lookup yields CDR1 SGHRS and CDR2 YFSETQ. The CDR3 has 15 residues. Trimming shortened V by 4 bases and J by 4 bases, and 17 bases separated the two germline ends. The authors ran a second PCR of 7 to 11 cycles using a sample-barcoded 5' primer and a J-beta primer mix. Each cDNA molecule received a tag from a template-switch adaptor that had 12 random nucleotides. A minimum of 3 million CDR3-containing paired-end reads was obtained for each sample. Each CDR3 protein is one row after TCRdb ran MiXCR on the 5' RACE reads. Among about 1.1 million distinct CDR3 sequences listed, around two fifths were seen once. Each sample yielded at least 5 micrograms of PBMC total RNA.

Specimen: blood. The chain recombines TRBV5-1 with TRBJ1-1; no firm D call. This receptor was taken from a man between 18 and 29 years old in good health. CDR3 nucleotide sequence: TGCGCCAGCAGCCCAGTGGAGGGATGGAGCACTGAAGCTTTCTTT. It is translated as CASSPVEGWSTEAFF.